The T cell receptor (beta chain) described here comes from a study of neurological immune-mediated disorders. General study points: Falling below healthy controls, multiple sclerosis showed the least TCR clonal expansion, while HTLV-1-associated myelopathy showed the most.

Synthesis of cDNA was carried out by template-switch 5'RACE. The reaction used 10-nucleotide random UMIs. One entry per CDR3 protein results from TCRdb running MiXCR on the 5' RACE reads. The table has about 59,000 distinct CDR3 sequences, less than 25% seen once; the top ten hold roughly 4.5%. Trimming pared 4 bases from V and 3 bases from J, leaving 13 bases between. The V gene's germline CDR1 is LNHDA and CDR2 SQIVND (reference sequence). The CDR3 runs to 15 residues. Time point specified: technical triplicate 2. PBMCs stored at -80 C, 2 million in total, were the source of the unsorted libraries. This clonotype was seen many times. The antigen is not known.

The chain couples TRBV19 to TRBJ2-4; no clear D. Sequences were obtained from PBMCs. This TCR was sampled from a man aged 55-75 years with HTLV-1-associated myelopathy (HAM/TSP). The CDR3 coding sequence is TGTGCCAGTAGTACCGCGATGTCAAACAAAAACATTCAGTACTTC. Translated: CASSTAMSNKNIQYF. Full variable domain (missing parts from reference TRBV19 and TRBJ2-4): DGGITQSPKYLFRKEGQNVTLSCEQNLNHDAMYWYRQDPGQGLRLIYYSQIVNDFQKGDIAEGYSVSREKKESFPLTVTSAQKNPTAFYLCASSTAMSNKNIQYFGAGTRLSVL.